This T cell receptor (beta chain) derives from a study of shared clonotypes between healthy human individuals. Study outcomes and limitations: Naive subsets generally exceeded memory subsets in estimated richness.

Trimming took 2 bases from V and 6 from J, leaving 15 bases between them. The CDR3 has 15 residues. CDR1 and CDR2 from the germline V gene are WSHSY and SAAADI. Points on this clone: What it binds is not known.

Original processing methods: ImmunoSEQ yielded junction-only sequences lacking quality scores, so filtering differed. This table comes from immunoSEQ multiplex PCR, and its TCRdb copy is limited to in-frame clones, with some not included. The V and J calls and clone size are taken from that table; D and trimming were inferred from the DNA. The sample yields over a million clones, roughly 95% seen once. Sequenced material: naive CD4+ T cells sorted from blood. Subset of the sample: CD45RA+ positively selected. The rearrangement joins TRBV10-2 to TRBJ2-3; perhaps TRBD2 as D (5 bases). This receptor was identified in a man under 40 in good health. For the CDR3, the DNA is TGCGCCAGCAGTGAGCCGACTATTAGGTTTGATACGCAGTATTTT. Amino acids: CASSEPTIRFDTQYF.